One sample yielded the 8 T cell receptor beta chains listed below, sequenced in a study of blood T cell repertoires in COVID-19. Only in-frame clones appear in the TCRdb table, and some are missing; sequencing was by immunoSEQ multiplex PCR. The sample lists more than 75,000 clones, 88% seen once, with roughly 4.8% in the top ten. Sequencing input: peripheral blood. The receptors were sampled from a woman over 75 with acute or convalescent COVID-19.

The V call is TRBV9, the J call TRBJ1-5; no definite D call. The CDR3 is made up of 14 amino acids. V lost 4 bases, J lost 7 bases, and 15 bases lay in between. Germline CDR1 reads SGDLS; CDR2 reads YYNGEE. CDR3 protein: CASSRDEPGQPQHF. The CDR3 bases are TGTGCCAGCAGCAGAGACGAGCCGGGACAGCCCCAGCATTTT.

The chain has TRBV9 and TRBJ2-5; tentative D call: TRBD1 (5 bases). The CDR3 has 13 residues. Trimming left V 0 bases short and J 3 bases short, with 6 bases between. The germline gives CDR1 SGDLS, CDR2 YYNGEE. CDR3 region: CASSVVGEETQYF. DNA for the CDR3: TGTGCCAGCAGCGTAGTAGGGGAAGAGACCCAGTACTTC.

V usage is TRBV5-6 and J usage is TRBJ1-2, with TRBD1 identical over 8 bases. The CDR3 has 18 amino acids. Trimming took 0 bases from V and 2 from J; bases not matched to a gene: 12. Germline-derived CDR1 and CDR2 are SGHDT and YYEEEE. The CDR3 loop is CASSLGGQVGPKNYGYTF. In DNA, the CDR3 is TGTGCCAGCAGCTTGGGGGGACAGGTAGGACCCAAGAACTATGGCTACACCTTC.

The chain couples TRBV15 to TRBJ2-1; 7 bases line up with TRBD2. The CDR3 contains 15 residues. Germline CDR1 and CDR2: LNHNV and YYDKDF (reference sequence). V was clipped by 3 bases and J by 7 bases; unmatched bases: 9. The CDR3 loop reads CATSSGDYSLNEQFF. CDR3 DNA: TGTGCCACCAGCAGCGGGGACTATTCCCTAAATGAGCAGTTCTTC.

The chain links TRBV9 to TRBJ2-7, with a tentative D call TRBD1 (6 bases). The CDR3 runs 14 residues. The germline gives CDR1 SGDLS, CDR2 YYNGEE. The V end lost 1 base, the J end lost 0 bases, and 8 bases lay between the germline ends. The CDR3 loop is CASSVRDNSYEQYF. CDR3 DNA: TGTGCCAGCAGCGTAAGGGACAACTCCTACGAGCAGTACTTC.

V gene TRBV7-3 combines with J gene TRBJ2-1; 8 nucleotides match TRBD2. The CDR3 is 19 amino acids. The J segment lost 2 bases and the V segment lost 5 bases, leaving 17 bases of the junction unmatched. CDR1 and CDR2 from the germline V gene are SGHTA and FQGTGA. The CDR3 spells CASSHSPGPLAGPYNEQFF. The CDR3 nucleotides are TGTGCCAGCAGCCACTCCCCGGGCCCTTTAGCGGGGCCCTACAATGAGCAGTTCTTC.

This chain connects TRBV7-2 to TRBJ1-1; weak D call: TRBD1 (5 bases). V lost 2 bases and J lost 5, with 9 bases in between. Germline loops: CDR1 SGHTA, CDR2 FQGNSA. The CDR3 is 13 residues long. The CDR3 nucleotides read TGTGCCAGCAGCTTAATAGGGGAAACTGAAGCTTTCTTT. It yields the protein CASSLIGETEAFF.

This chain joins TRBV2 and TRBJ1-1; D may be TRBD1 (6 bases). CDR1 is SNHLY and CDR2 is FYNNEI in the germline V gene. Trimming cost V 7 bases and J 3 bases, with 15 bases left between them. This CDR3 has 14 residues. The CDR3 coding sequence is TGTGCCAGCACCCAAGGGGACAAATACACTGAAGCTTTCTTT. The encoded protein is CASTQGDKYTEAFF.